The text below deals with one T cell receptor (beta chain). Its matching antigen is unknown. This sample is part of a study of cytomegalovirus exposure and HLA in healthy donors. As for the study in general: Inside one of the first data releases sat about 91 million unique TCRs taken from HLA-typed donors. Study findings and constraints: It was confirmed in vitro that three of the CMV-associated chains were specific for CMV antigens. Analysis was carried out at a later point, and it linked a missense DCLRE1C variant to TCR beta V- and J-gene trimming. In a later analysis, TCR association rates varied by HLA locus: DRB1 most, HLA-C fewest.

The CDR3 runs to 13 residues. The germline V and J ends were trimmed by 4 bases and 2 bases, with 9 bases remaining between them. Germline-derived CDR1 and CDR2 are SGHDT and YYEEEE. With 60 Vbeta and 13 Jbeta primers, the PCR was carried out. This table comes from immunoSEQ multiplex PCR, and its TCRdb copy is limited to in-frame clones, with some not included. The table records approximately 200,000 clones, less than 80% of them present only once. Specimen: PBMCs. The chain couples TRBV5-6 to TRBJ1-2, with D perhaps matching TRBD1 (6 bases). The clonotype originates from a woman younger than 45 in good health and CMV-seropositive. The CDR3 is CASSRTVNYGYTF. In DNA form, the CDR3 reads TGTGCCAGCAGCCGGACAGTAAACTATGGCTACACCTTC.